Presented here are 17 T cell receptor beta chains from one specimen sequenced in a study of blood T cell repertoires in COVID-19. The method was immunoSEQ multiplex PCR; TCRdb's version includes in-frame clones alone and lacks a portion of them. Of a few hundred thousand clones in the sample, about nine tenths were seen once. Sequenced material: peripheral blood. These receptors were taken from a woman aged 25 to 45 with COVID-19, enrolled during active disease.

V gene TRBV7-2 combines with J gene TRBJ1-6; D gene ambiguous. The CDR3 covers 13 residues. V gave up 1 base and J gave up 8 bases, with 6 bases separating them. CDR1 is SGHTA and CDR2 is FQGNSA in the germline V gene. The CDR3, as DNA: TGTGCCAGCAGCTTAGGGTCGGATTCACCCCTCCACTTT. This gives the protein CASSLGSDSPLHF.

This chain joins TRBV4-1 and TRBJ2-1; 8 nucleotides agree with TRBD2. Germline V gene sequence: CDR1 MGHRA, CDR2 YSYEKL. The CDR3 consists of 15 residues. V shed 4 bases, J shed 5 bases, and the junction held 7 bases outside the gene matches. CDR3 loop: CASSRGGGKNNEQFF. The CDR3 DNA follows: TGCGCCAGCAGCCGCGGCGGGGGGAAAAACAATGAGCAGTTCTTC.

The chain couples TRBV2 to TRBJ2-7; D unclear. V was pared by 3 bases and J by 5 bases, with 14 bases between. CDR3 length: 14 amino acids. CDR1 is SNHLY and CDR2 is FYNNEI in the germline V gene. CDR3 DNA sequence: TGTGCCAGCAGTGATAATTGGGCCTGGGACGAGCAGTACTTC. The encoded protein is CASSDNWAWDEQYF.

Notes on this clone: The junction shows a germline mismatch at one end, possibly a read error. The V call is TRBV2, the J call TRBJ2-3; 9 nucleotides match TRBD1. This CDR3 contains 15 residues. Germline lookup yields CDR1 SNHLY and CDR2 FYNNEI. DNA for the CDR3: TGTGCCAGCAGTCCCACAGGGGGCCCCACAAATACGCAGTATTTT. It is translated as CASSPTGGPTNTQYF.

The V and J genes are TRBV7-9 and TRBJ1-5, with a tentative D call TRBD1 (5 bases). This CDR3 contains 15 residues. Germline values: CDR1 SEHNR, CDR2 FQNEAQ (reference sequence). Trimming stripped 1 base from V and 4 bases from J, with 11 bases between. CDR3 amino acids: CASSLGGATNQPQHF. DNA for the CDR3: TGTGCCAGCAGCTTAGGTGGGGCTACTAATCAGCCCCAGCATTTT.

The gene calls are TRBV6-5 and TRBJ1-2, with 8 bases identical to TRBD1. Germline CDR1 reads MNHEY; CDR2 reads SVGAGI. This CDR3 is built from 11 residues. V gave up 10 bases and J gave up 7 bases; unmatched junction bases: 5. CDR3 in amino acids: CATGQGSGYTF. Here the CDR3 DNA reads TGTGCCACCGGACAGGGTAGTGGCTACACCTTC.

V gene TRBV29-1 combines with J gene TRBJ2-1, with TRBD2 matching over 7 bases. CDR1 is SQVTM and CDR2 is ANQGSEA in the germline V gene. V lost 5 bases, J lost 10 bases, and 2 bases stayed unmatched. This CDR3 has 10 amino acids. The CDR3 region has the DNA TGCAGCGTTAGGCGGGGGGAGCAGTTCTTC. Translated: CSVRRGEQFF.

The rearrangement uses TRBV5-4 and TRBJ2-3, with TRBD1 matching over 10 bases. CDR1 is SGHNT, CDR2 YYREEE, per germline (reference sequence). The length of the CDR3 is 17 residues. Trimming took 0 bases from V and 2 from J; bases not matched to a gene: 6. The CDR3 region has the DNA TGTGCCAGCAGCTTGGGCCCGGGGACAGGGGCCACAGATACGCAGTATTTT. Protein product: CASSLGPGTGATDTQYF.

This chain uses TRBV9 with TRBJ1-4; 8 bases match TRBD1. Germline CDR1 and CDR2: SGDLS and YYNGEE. The CDR3 totals 15 residues. Trimming removed 3 bases from V and 4 bases from J; junction bases left unmatched: 5. CDR3: CASSATGGVNEKLFF. CDR3 bases: TGTGCCAGCAGCGCCACAGGGGGGGTTAATGAAAAACTGTTTTTT. Filled out from reference TRBV9 and TRBJ1-4, the complete variable domain reads DSGVTQTPKHLITATGQRVTLRCSPRSGDLSVYWYQQSLDQGLQFLIQYYNGEERAKGNILERFSAQQFPDLHSELNLSSLELGDSALYFCASSATGGVNEKLFFGSGTQLSVL.

V gene TRBV29-1 combines with J gene TRBJ2-7, with 8 bases aligning to TRBD1. CDR1 is SQVTM, CDR2 ANQGSEA, per germline. This CDR3 is 14 amino acids long. V gave up 7 bases and J gave up 0 bases; unmatched junction bases: 8. The CDR3: CSAQDRGYSYEQYF. CDR3 nucleotides: TGCAGCGCACAAGACAGGGGCTACTCCTACGAGCAGTACTTC.

This rearrangement joins TRBV6-1 to TRBJ1-6, with TRBD1 as a possible D gene (5 bases). Per the germline V gene, CDR1 is MNHNS and CDR2 is SASEGT. The CDR3 has 15 residues. Trimming took off 1 base at V and 4 bases at J, with 8 bases between the two ends. The CDR3 nucleotides read TGTGCCAGCAGTGAAGGGGGACTGTATAATTCACCCCTCCACTTT. Translating it yields CASSEGGLYNSPLHF.

The chain is built from TRBV11-2 and TRBJ1-3; the D gene is possibly TRBD1 (6 bases). The CDR3 is 15 amino acids. The germline CDR1 and CDR2 sequences are SGHAT and FQNNGV. Deletions cut 3 bases from V and 0 bases from J, with 9 bases between. CDR3 in amino acids: CASSFRGISGNTIYF. CDR3 nucleotides: TGTGCCAGCAGCTTCAGGGGAATCTCTGGAAACACCATATATTTT.

CDR3 sequence reads: CASSLGGSGEQFF. In DNA, the CDR3 is TGTGCCAGCAGTTTAGGAGGGTCCGGTGAGCAGTTCTTC. V is TRBV6-5 and J is TRBJ2-1, with D maybe TRBD2 (6 bases). V lost 4 bases and J 9 bases, leaving 13 bases between the germline ends. The germline CDR1 and CDR2 sequences are MNHEY and SVGAGI. The CDR3 totals 13 residues.

The chain recombines TRBV11-3 with TRBJ1-2, with 9 nucleotides matching TRBD1. Germline V gene data show CDR1 as SGHNT and CDR2 as YENEEA. With V trimmed by 5 bases and J by 6 bases, 16 bases remained unmatched. The CDR3 contains 17 residues. This CDR3 is CASSLSAGTGKINGYTF. For the CDR3, the DNA is TGTGCCAGCAGCCTGAGTGCGGGGACAGGGAAGATTAATGGCTACACCTTC.

The genes are TRBV24-1 and TRBJ2-1; D may be TRBD2 (6 bases). The CDR3 consists of 16 residues. CDR1 KGHDR and CDR2 SFDVKD come from the germline V gene. V gave up 0 bases and J gave up 8 bases, with 16 bases separating them. The CDR3 DNA reads TGTGCCACCAGTGATTTGAGATCGGGGGTCCGTGATGAGCAGTTCTTC. Its translation: CATSDLRSGVRDEQFF.

The CDR3 region has the DNA TGTGCCAGCTCACCCGAACAGGGGGTGGCTTATGGCTACACCTTC. This sequence encodes CASSPEQGVAYGYTF. The chain links TRBV18 to TRBJ1-2, with TRBD1 matching 8 bases. Per germline, CDR1 KGHSH and CDR2 LQKENI. The CDR3 extends over 15 amino acids. The V segment lost 3 bases and the J segment 5 bases; nucleotides outside the gene matches: 8.

This rearrangement joins TRBV11-3 to TRBJ2-7; the D gene is possibly TRBD2 (5 bases). This CDR3 is built from 12 residues. The V gene's germline CDR1 is SGHNT and CDR2 YENEEA. V gave up 1 base and J gave up 6 bases, with 7 bases separating them. The CDR3 sequence: CASSLVAGEQYF. The CDR3 DNA sequence: TGTGCCAGCAGCTTAGTTGCGGGCGAGCAGTACTTC. The full variable domain, with the rest looked up from reference TRBV11-3 and TRBJ2-7, is EAGVVQSPRYKIIEKKQPVAFWCNPISGHNTLYWYLQNLGQGPELLIRYENEEAVDDSQLPKDRFSAERLKGVDSTLKIQPAELGDSAVYLCASSLVAGEQYFGPGTRLTVT.